This T cell receptor (beta chain) emerged from a study of T cell responses to AZD1222 COVID-19 vaccine. Looking at the study overall: Recipients boosted at about 4 weeks or about 12 weeks are pooled. Whole-study results and caveats: Researchers took repertoire samples only after the peak T cell response had come. Donors, mostly white British, included more females; clonal diversity was possibly underestimated. Spike-wide vaccine-associated CD4 TCRs dominated at 160-218 and 743-854.

To note about this clone: Its antigen is unidentified.

CDR1 LGHNA and CDR2 YNFKEQ come from the germline V gene. The CDR3 runs to 13 residues. V was shortened by 0 bases and J by 5 bases, with 7 bases between the two germline ends. Produced via immunoSEQ multiplex PCR; TCRdb's table is partial and in-frame only. The sample carries 95,000 to 110,000 clones, roughly 88% recorded once. Material: peripheral blood, obtained on day 0 of AZD1222 vaccination. V is TRBV4-2 and J is TRBJ1-1; perhaps TRBD1 as D (5 bases). The sequence derives from an adult in good health. The CDR3 DNA is TGTGCCAGCAGCCAAGATTGGGGGACTGAAGCTTTCTTT. This encodes CASSQDWGTEAFF.